The 9 T cell receptor beta chains reported below all come from one sample, sequenced in a study of T-cell reconstitution after alpha-beta-depleted transplantation in children listed by TCRdb under 2016. The intended sense of this specimen's treatment or condition label: allogeneic hematopoietic cell transplantation with graft depleted of TCRalphabeta T cells and CD19 B cells. The method behind the library was PCR. The data were produced on an Illumina HiSeq 2500. Molecular barcoding was employed in the preparation of TCR libraries, with unique molecular identifiers being used to normalize TCRbeta repertoire quantification. The raw public data were reprocessed by TCRdb itself: fastp quality trimming at Q25, MiXCR clonotype calling, in-frame beta chains only. Each record represents a unique CDR3 protein, reported with the most common genes and DNA among its rows. Within this sample are 210,000 or so distinct CDR3 sequences, with approximately 11% of them counted one time only. The biggest ten clones account for roughly 27% of the sample.

This specimen was PBMCs, taken before TCRalphabeta/CD19-depleted stem cell transplant. These receptors came from a child in the first two years of life with acute myeloid leukemia, due to receive a stem cell transplant.

The V gene is TRBV20-1, the J gene TRBJ2-2; 8 bases match TRBD2. The CDR3 totals 19 residues. Germline CDR1 DFQATT, CDR2 SNEGSKA (reference sequence). After removal of 1 base from V and 4 bases from J, the junction contained 17 bases not matched to a gene. CDR3 protein: CSARVFGGAGGGVTGELFF. CDR3 sequence (DNA): TGCAGTGCTAGAGTATTTGGCGGCGCGGGGGGCGGTGTCACCGGGGAGCTGTTTTTT.

J is TRBJ2-1 and V is TRBV11-2; no definite D call. The CDR3 is 14 residues long. The germline CDR1 and CDR2 sequences are SGHAT and FQNNGV. V lost 6 bases and J lost 0, with 9 bases in between. The CDR3 DNA reads as TGTGCCAGCAGAAAGGGCCGCTCCTACAATGAGCAGTTCTTC. Encoded protein: CASRKGRSYNEQFF. Combining the CDR3 with reference TRBV11-2 and TRBJ2-1 gives the whole variable domain EAGVAQSPRYKIIEKRQSVAFWCNPISGHATLYWYQQILGQGPKLLIQFQNNGVVDDSQLPKDRFSAERLKGVDSTLKIQPAKLEDSAVYLCASRKGRSYNEQFFGPGTRLTVL.

This clonotype appeared many times. The V gene is TRBV27, the J gene TRBJ2-1, with D possibly TRBD1 on 6 matching bases. Germline V gene data show CDR1 as MNHEY and CDR2 as SMNVEV (reference sequence). The CDR3 has 15 residues. The ends were cut back, 5 bases at V and 5 bases at J, with 16 bases in the middle. Here the CDR3 DNA reads TGTGCCAGCAGTCCACAGGGTGACACTGACAATGAGCAGTTCTTC. This codes for CASSPQGDTDNEQFF.

This clonotype was observed at least ten times. The chain combines TRBV29-1 with TRBJ2-7; 10 bases line up with TRBD1. Trimming removed 6 bases from V and 2 bases from J; junction bases left unmatched: 4. CDR3 length: 13 residues. Germline CDR1 SQVTM, CDR2 ANQGSEA. The DNA of the CDR3 is TGCAGCGTACGGGACAGGGGACCCTACGAGCAGTACTTC. Its protein is CSVRDRGPYEQYF.

This clonotype was seen at least ten times. The CDR3 DNA sequence: TGTGCCAGTATCCGGACAGGGACCGGTAATGAAAAACTGTTTTTT. Protein product: CASIRTGTGNEKLFF. The chain couples TRBV19 to TRBJ1-4, with 8 bases fitting TRBD1. With 7 bases clipped from V and 4 bases from J, the junction kept 8 bases outside the gene matches. This CDR3 spans 15 amino acids. Germline V gene sequence: CDR1 LNHDA, CDR2 SQIVND (reference sequence). The full variable domain, completed using reference TRBV19 and TRBJ1-4, is DGGITQSPKYLFRKEGQNVTLSCEQNLNHDAMYWYRQDPGQGLRLIYYSQIVNDFQKGDIAEGYSVSREKKESFPLTVTSAQKNPTAFYLCASIRTGTGNEKLFFGSGTQLSVL.

The table lists this clonotype with many counts. V gene TRBV20-1 combines with J gene TRBJ2-1; D is perhaps TRBD2 (5 bases). Trimming pared 3 bases from V and 4 bases from J, leaving 13 bases between. The CDR3 runs 14 residues. Germline CDR1 DFQATT, CDR2 SNEGSKA (reference sequence). Written as DNA, the CDR3 is TGCAGTGCTAGGGACTGGGAATTTTACAATGAGCAGTTCTTC. Its translation: CSARDWEFYNEQFF.

This clonotype occurred many times. J is TRBJ2-1 and V is TRBV12-3 or TRBV12-4, with D hard to call. The CDR3 loop spans 12 amino acids. Trimming stripped 2 bases from V and 3 bases from J, with 2 bases between. The CDR3 DNA reads as TGTGCCAGCAGTTTACACTACAATGAGCAGTTCTTC. Its protein product is CASSLHYNEQFF.

This clonotype has a handful of counts. The junction and the germline gene differ at one end; a read error may be behind it. This chain connects TRBV7-2 to TRBJ2-7, with D possibly matching TRBD1 (6 bases). The CDR3 loop spans 15 amino acids. Looked up from germline, CDR1 is SGHTA and CDR2 is FQGNSA. CDR3 region: CASSLAGTSNYEQYF. The CDR3 DNA sequence: TGTGCCAGCAGCCTAGCCGGGACAAGTAACTACGAGCAGTACTTC.

This clonotype was counted many times. The chain uses TRBV12-3 or TRBV12-4 and TRBJ1-5; 8 bases match TRBD1. The CDR3 has 15 residues. Trimming at V came to 6 bases and at J to 1 base, leaving 5 bases not matched to a gene. DNA of the CDR3: TGTGCCAGCAGCCATAGACAGGGGAGCAATCAGCCCCAGCATTTT. Residues: CASSHRQGSNQPQHF.